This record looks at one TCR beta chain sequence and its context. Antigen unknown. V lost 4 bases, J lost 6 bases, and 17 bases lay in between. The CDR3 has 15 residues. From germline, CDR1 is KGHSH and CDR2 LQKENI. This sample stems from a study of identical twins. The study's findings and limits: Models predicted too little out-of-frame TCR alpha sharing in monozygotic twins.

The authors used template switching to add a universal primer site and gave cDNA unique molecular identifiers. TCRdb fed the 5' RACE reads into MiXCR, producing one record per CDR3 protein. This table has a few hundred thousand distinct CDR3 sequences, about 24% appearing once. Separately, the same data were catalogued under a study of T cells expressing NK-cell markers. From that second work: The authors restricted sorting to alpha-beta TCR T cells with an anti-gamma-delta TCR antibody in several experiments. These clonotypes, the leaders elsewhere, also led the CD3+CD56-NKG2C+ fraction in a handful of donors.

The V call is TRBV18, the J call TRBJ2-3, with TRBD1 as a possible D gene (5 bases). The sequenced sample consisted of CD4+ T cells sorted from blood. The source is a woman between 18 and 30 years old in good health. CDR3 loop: CASSLTGPPVDTQYF. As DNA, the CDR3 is TGTGCCAGCTCACTTACAGGCCCCCCAGTGGATACGCAGTATTTT.